The next 21 T cell receptor beta chains were all read from a single sample in a study of blood T cell repertoires in COVID-19. Clones were sequenced by immunoSEQ multiplex PCR, and TCRdb holds only the in-frame ones, with some missing. The sample has fewer than 70,000 clones; around three quarters are singletons. Input material: peripheral blood. The receptor set was obtained from a man in his sixties with acute or convalescent COVID-19.

The J gene is TRBJ2-3, the V gene TRBV24-1; no clear D gene. Germline CDR1 KGHDR, CDR2 SFDVKD. Trimming removed 4 bases at V and 2 bases at J, with 6 bases between. CDR3 length: 13 residues. This CDR3 reads CATSELITDTQYF. CDR3 DNA sequence: TGTGCCACCAGTGAACTTATCACAGATACGCAGTATTTT.

The J gene is TRBJ2-3, the V gene TRBV7-2, with 8 positions matching TRBD2. Germline values: CDR1 SGHTA, CDR2 FQGNSA. V was clipped by 5 bases and J by 5 bases; unmatched bases: 9. This CDR3 has 15 residues. For the CDR3, the DNA is TGTGCCAGCAGCCAGTTCCCTCGGGGGGGAGATACGCAGTATTTT. This sequence encodes CASSQFPRGGDTQYF.

The chain employs TRBV27 and TRBJ2-3; tentatively, D is TRBD2 (6 bases). This CDR3 contains 14 residues. With 3 bases removed from V and 4 bases from J, the gap between germline ends came to 11 bases. Per germline, CDR1 MNHEY and CDR2 SMNVEV (reference sequence). The CDR3 nucleotides read TGTGCCAGCAGTTTTAGGGGCGGGGCAGATACGCAGTATTTT. It yields the protein CASSFRGGADTQYF.

The V and J genes are TRBV7-2 and TRBJ2-2; D may be TRBD1 (6 bases). Germline V gene sequence: CDR1 SGHTA, CDR2 FQGNSA. V lost 4 bases and J 7 bases, leaving 10 bases between the germline ends. CDR3 length: 13 residues. CDR3 nucleotide sequence: TGTGCCAGCAGCTACAGGGAAGGCGGGGAGCTGTTTTTT. Translated, it gives CASSYREGGELFF.

The chain recombines TRBV5-1 with TRBJ2-1; D is perhaps TRBD2 (5 bases). Trimming stripped 7 bases from V and 8 bases from J, with 22 bases between. Germline values: CDR1 SGHRS, CDR2 YFSETQ. This CDR3 contains 15 residues. In DNA form, the CDR3 reads TGCGCCAGCTGTCAGGAGCCTAGCTCTATCGATGAGCAGTTCTTC. Its protein is CASCQEPSSIDEQFF. Looking up the rest from reference TRBV5-1 and TRBJ2-1 gives the full variable domain: KAGVTQTPRYLIKTRGQQVTLSCSPISGHRSVSWYQQTPGQGLQFLFEYFSETQRNKGNFPGRFSGRQFSNSRSEMNVSTLELGDSALYLCASCQEPSSIDEQFFGPGTRLTVL.

This clone was detected only once. The chain couples TRBV4-1 to TRBJ2-7; the match to TRBD1 covers 7 bases. Trimming at V came to 6 bases and at J to 7 bases, leaving 12 bases not matched to a gene. CDR1 is MGHRA and CDR2 is YSYEKL in the germline V gene. The CDR3 is 14 residues long. This CDR3 is CASRPLQGQGEQYF. DNA for the CDR3: TGCGCCAGCAGGCCATTACAGGGGCAGGGAGAGCAGTACTTC.

V gene TRBV29-1 combines with J gene TRBJ1-1, with D tentatively TRBD1 (5 bases). The germline V gene encodes CDR1 SQVTM and CDR2 ANQGSEA. The CDR3 is 10 amino acids. Trimming took 4 bases from V and 11 from J, leaving 11 bases between them. The CDR3 DNA reads TGCAGCGTTGTTAGGGGAAGGGCTTTCTTT. Protein product: CSVVRGRAFF.

This chain connects TRBV2 to TRBJ1-6, with D possibly matching TRBD1 (5 bases). This CDR3 is 14 amino acids long. The germline V gene encodes CDR1 SNHLY and CDR2 FYNNEI. V lost 6 bases, J lost 4 bases, and 10 bases lay in between. The CDR3 loop is CASSREMYNSPLHF. In DNA form, the CDR3 reads TGTGCCAGCAGCAGGGAAATGTATAATTCACCCCTCCACTTT.

This clone was observed a few times. The rearrangement joins TRBV9 to TRBJ2-2, with D possibly being TRBD2 (6 bases). The germline CDR1 and CDR2 sequences are SGDLS and YYNGEE. The CDR3 contains 15 residues. V was cut by 2 bases and J by 4 bases, with 12 bases left in between. The CDR3 DNA reads TGTGCCAGCAGCGTCGAGACTAGTGGCACCGGGGAGCTGTTTTTT. Its protein is CASSVETSGTGELFF.

The chain has TRBV6-5 and TRBJ2-7, with D unresolved. Germline assignment: CDR1 MNHEY and CDR2 SVGAGI. Between the trimmed V and J ends, which lost 0 bases and 0 bases, there was a span of 9 bases. The CDR3 sequence is 15 residues long. The CDR3 sequence is CASSYSEADSYEQYF. The CDR3 coding sequence is TGTGCCAGCAGTTACTCCGAGGCCGACTCCTACGAGCAGTACTTC.

The V call is TRBV12-3 or TRBV12-4, the J call TRBJ2-2, with a weak D call TRBD2 (5 bases). The CDR3 is 11 amino acids. The germline V and J ends were trimmed by 5 bases and 7 bases, with 5 bases remaining between them. The CDR3 is CASSRGGELFF. CDR3 coding DNA: TGTGCCAGCAGTCGGGGCGGGGAGCTGTTTTTT.

This clone came up a few times. The chain carries TRBV7-2 and TRBJ1-5; no definite D call. This CDR3 is built from 14 residues. V lost 1 base and J 4 bases, leaving 8 bases between the germline ends. Germline V gene lookup returns CDR1 SGHTA and CDR2 FQGNSA. CDR3: CASSLGRGNQPQHF. The CDR3 nucleotides read TGTGCCAGCAGCTTAGGGAGAGGGAATCAGCCCCAGCATTTT.

The chain has TRBV6-2 or TRBV6-3 and TRBJ1-2; 11 bases line up with TRBD1. CDR1 and CDR2 (germline): MNHEY, SVGEGT. V shed 5 bases, J shed 3 bases, and the junction held 5 bases outside the gene matches. The CDR3 is made up of 15 amino acids. The CDR3 sequence is CASSGQGAGDYGYTF. The CDR3 DNA reads TGTGCCAGCAGTGGACAGGGGGCAGGGGACTATGGCTACACCTTC.

Only one count was recorded for this clone. The junction departs from the called germline gene at one end, perhaps through a read error. The V and J genes are TRBV4-1 and TRBJ2-2, with TRBD1 matching over 7 bases. This CDR3 has 17 amino acids. Germline-derived CDR1 and CDR2 are MGHRA and YSYEKL. CDR3 DNA: TGCGCCAGCAGCAAAGAGGTTCAGGACAGGAGAACCGGGGAGCTGTTTTTT. Translating it yields CASSKEVQDRRTGELFF.

V gene TRBV5-1 combines with J gene TRBJ2-1, with a possible D match to TRBD2 (5 bases). The CDR3 is made up of 15 amino acids. V was pared by 2 bases and J by 1 base, with 10 bases between. Germline loops: CDR1 SGHRS, CDR2 YFSETQ. The CDR3 here is CASSLGIASYNEQFF. The CDR3 DNA sequence: TGCGCCAGCAGCTTAGGAATAGCGTCCTACAATGAGCAGTTCTTC.

The chain employs TRBV18 and TRBJ1-1; 9 nucleotides agree with TRBD1. Germline V CDR1 and CDR2: KGHSH, LQKENI. This CDR3 spans 15 amino acids. V lost 6 bases to trimming and J lost 5 bases; unmatched junction nucleotides: 10. The CDR3 nucleotides read TGTGCCAGCTCCTTTATAGGACAGGGGAGGACTGAAGCTTTCTTT. Protein: CASSFIGQGRTEAFF.

This clone was seen only once. The chain joins TRBV5-1 to TRBJ2-1; TRBD1 might be the D (6 bases). This CDR3 spans 15 amino acids. CDR1 is SGHRS, CDR2 YFSETQ, per germline. V was trimmed by 4 bases and J by 1 base, leaving 12 bases between them. CDR3 in amino acids: CASSPEGVSYNEQFF. The CDR3 DNA reads as TGCGCCAGCAGCCCTGAGGGGGTGTCCTACAATGAGCAGTTCTTC.

The chain joins TRBV27 to TRBJ2-7; TRBD1 matches at 7 bases. This CDR3 region has 13 residues. Germline CDR1 and CDR2: MNHEY and SMNVEV (reference sequence). V was clipped by 2 bases and J by 7 bases; unmatched bases: 5. The DNA of the CDR3 is TGTGCCAGCAGTTTAATGAGGGGGCGGGAGCAGTACTTC. As protein: CASSLMRGREQYF.

This clone was seen a handful of times. The CDR3 reads CASSLTPSGAEETQYF. CDR3 in DNA: TGTGCCAGCAGCCTAACCCCTAGCGGGGCCGAAGAGACCCAGTACTTC. This chain connects TRBV4-2 to TRBJ2-5; 9 bases map to TRBD2. The CDR3 consists of 16 residues. V dropped 4 bases and J dropped 3; count of bases not matched to a gene: 9. Germline assignment: CDR1 LGHNA and CDR2 YNFKEQ.

The V and J genes are TRBV2 and TRBJ1-5, with a tentative D call TRBD1 (5 bases). The germline gives CDR1 SNHLY, CDR2 FYNNEI. The CDR3 is 15 residues long. Trimming took 3 bases from V and 1 from J, leaving 10 bases between them. The CDR3 DNA reads as TGTGCCAGCAGTGATGTTGGGGGGAGCAATCAGCCCCAGCATTTT. This codes for CASSDVGGSNQPQHF.

V is TRBV18 and J is TRBJ2-1; 11 bases match TRBD2. Germline lookup yields CDR1 KGHSH and CDR2 LQKENI. V dropped 7 bases and J dropped 7; count of bases not matched to a gene: 9. This CDR3 has 15 amino acids. For the CDR3, the DNA is TGTGCCAGCTTCCTACTAGCGGGGGTGATTAATGAGCAGTTCTTC. Translating it yields CASFLLAGVINEQFF.